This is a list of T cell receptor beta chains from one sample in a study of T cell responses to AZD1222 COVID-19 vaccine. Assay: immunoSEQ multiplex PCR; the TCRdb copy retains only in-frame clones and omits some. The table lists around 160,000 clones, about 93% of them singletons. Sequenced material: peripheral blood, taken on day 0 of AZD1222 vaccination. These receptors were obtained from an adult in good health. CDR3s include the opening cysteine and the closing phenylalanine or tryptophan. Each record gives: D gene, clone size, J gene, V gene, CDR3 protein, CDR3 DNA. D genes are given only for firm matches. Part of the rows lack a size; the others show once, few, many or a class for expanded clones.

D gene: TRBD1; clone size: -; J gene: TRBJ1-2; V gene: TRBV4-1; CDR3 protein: CASSQDGTGLYYGYTF; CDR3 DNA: TGCGCCAGCAGCCAAGACGGGACAGGGTTATACTATGGCTACACCTTC
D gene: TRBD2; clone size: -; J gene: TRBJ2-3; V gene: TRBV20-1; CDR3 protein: CSASSGRVADTQYF; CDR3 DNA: TGCAGTGCTAGTAGCGGGAGGGTCGCAGATACGCAGTATTTT
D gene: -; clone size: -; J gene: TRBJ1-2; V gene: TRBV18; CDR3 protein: CASSAGPPSGGVRHTF; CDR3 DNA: TGTGCCAGCTCAGCGGGGCCACCGAGTGGGGGCGTGCGGCACACCTTC
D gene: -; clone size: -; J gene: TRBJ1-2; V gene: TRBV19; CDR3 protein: CASSIQQAGEYGYTF; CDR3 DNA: TGTGCCAGTAGTATCCAACAGGCTGGCGAGTATGGCTACACCTTC
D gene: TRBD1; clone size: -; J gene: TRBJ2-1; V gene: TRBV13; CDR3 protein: CASSPGTGGDEQFF; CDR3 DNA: TGTGCCAGCAGCCCTGGGACAGGGGGGGATGAGCAGTTCTTC
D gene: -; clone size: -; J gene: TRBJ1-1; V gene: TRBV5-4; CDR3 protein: CASSLNSYTEAFF; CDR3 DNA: TGTGCCAGCAGCTTGAACAGTTACACTGAAGCTTTCTTT
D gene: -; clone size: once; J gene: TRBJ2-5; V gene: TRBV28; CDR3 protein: CASSRGGTPGTQYF; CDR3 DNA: TGTGCCAGCTCCCGAGGGGGGACCCCAGGGACCCAGTACTTC
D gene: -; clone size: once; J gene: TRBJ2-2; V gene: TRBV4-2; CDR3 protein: CASTSPSAGLGELFF; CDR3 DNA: TGTGCCAGCACCAGCCCTTCTGCGGGTCTCGGGGAGCTGTTTTTT
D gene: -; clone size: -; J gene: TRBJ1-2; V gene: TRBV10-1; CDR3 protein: CASSESQGRGYTF; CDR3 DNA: TGCGCCAGCAGTGAGTCGCAAGGGCGAGGCTACACCTTC
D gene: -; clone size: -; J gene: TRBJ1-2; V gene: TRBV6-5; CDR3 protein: CASSYTVLDGYTF; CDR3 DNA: TGTGCCAGCAGTTACACAGTTCTAGATGGCTACACCTTC
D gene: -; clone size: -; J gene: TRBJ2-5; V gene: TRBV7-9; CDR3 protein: CASTSAAGGETQYF; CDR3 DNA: TGTGCCAGCACCTCAGCCGCCGGGGGAGAGACCCAGTACTTC
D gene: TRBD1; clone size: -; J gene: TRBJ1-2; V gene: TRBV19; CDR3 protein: CASQGAGNYGYTF; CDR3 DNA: TGTGCCAGCCAGGGGGCAGGGAACTATGGCTACACCTTC
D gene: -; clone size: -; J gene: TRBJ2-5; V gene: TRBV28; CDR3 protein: CASSSQETQYF; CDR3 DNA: TGTGCCAGCAGTTCACAAGAGACCCAGTACTTC
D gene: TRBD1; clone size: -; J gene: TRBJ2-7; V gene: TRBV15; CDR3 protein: CATMVDRGRDEQYF; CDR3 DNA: TGTGCCACCATGGTTGACAGGGGGAGGGACGAGCAGTACTTC
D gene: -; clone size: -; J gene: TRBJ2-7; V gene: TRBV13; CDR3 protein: CASSFFPDYEQYF; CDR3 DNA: TGTGCCAGCAGCTTCTTTCCGGACTACGAGCAGTACTTC
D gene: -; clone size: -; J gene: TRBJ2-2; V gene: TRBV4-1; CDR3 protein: CASSPVTGELFF; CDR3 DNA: TGCGCCAGCAGTCCCGTAACCGGGGAGCTGTTTTTT
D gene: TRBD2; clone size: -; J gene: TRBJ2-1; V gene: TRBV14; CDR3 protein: CASSGGSGRANEQFF; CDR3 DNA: TGTGCCAGCAGCGGCGGCAGCGGGAGGGCCAATGAGCAGTTCTTC
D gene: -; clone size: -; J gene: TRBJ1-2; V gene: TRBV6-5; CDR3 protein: CASGRGYGYTF; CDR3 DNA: TGTGCCAGCGGGCGGGGCTATGGCTACACCTTC
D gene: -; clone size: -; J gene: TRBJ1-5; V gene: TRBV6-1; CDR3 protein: CASSGHALTGGQPQHF; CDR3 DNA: TGTGCCAGCAGTGGACATGCCTTGACAGGCGGTCAGCCCCAGCATTTT
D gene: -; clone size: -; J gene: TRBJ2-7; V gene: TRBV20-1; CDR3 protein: CSAQVPYEQYF; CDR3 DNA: TGCAGTGCTCAGGTACCCTACGAGCAGTACTTC